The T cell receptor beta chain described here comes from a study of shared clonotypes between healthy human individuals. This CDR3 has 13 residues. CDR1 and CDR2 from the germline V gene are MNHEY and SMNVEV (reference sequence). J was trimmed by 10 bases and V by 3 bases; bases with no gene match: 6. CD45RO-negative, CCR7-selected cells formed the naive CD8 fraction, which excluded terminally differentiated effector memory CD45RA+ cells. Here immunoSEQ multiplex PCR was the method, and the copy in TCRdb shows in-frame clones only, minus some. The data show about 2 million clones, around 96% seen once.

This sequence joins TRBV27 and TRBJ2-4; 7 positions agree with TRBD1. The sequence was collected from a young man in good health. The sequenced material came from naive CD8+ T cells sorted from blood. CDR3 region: CASSFPGTEIQYF. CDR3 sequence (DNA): TGTGCCAGCAGTTTCCCCGGGACAGAGATTCAGTACTTC.